The rows below give T cell receptor beta chains drawn from one sample of a study of neoadjuvant anti-PD-1 for oral cavity cancer. The data were produced by immunoSEQ multiplex PCR, yet TCRdb's version contains in-frame clones alone and is incomplete. The table includes more than 12,000 clones, just under 70% detected once. Here the sequenced sample was PBMCs, taken after nivolumab (anti-PD-1) treatment. The source of these receptors is a person aged 35-79 years with oral cavity squamous cell carcinoma. The conserved cysteine and the conserved F or W are not part of the CDR3 here.

v_gene,j_gene,CDR3aa
TRBV2,TRBJ2-5,ASSEALLGEGTQY
TRBV6-5,TRBJ1-2,ASSPLGQRVNGYT
TRBV10-1,TRBJ1-2,ASSGGRGPNYGYT
TRBV6-1,TRBJ2-1,ASSEFYVEQF
TRBV5-1,TRBJ1-1,ASSLNQGAVTEAF
TRBV11-2,TRBJ2-2,ASSLLAVNTGELF
TRBV20-1,TRBJ2-7,SASQGYEQY
TRBV27,TRBJ1-3,ASSDTHSSGNTIY
TRBV7-8,TRBJ2-7,ASSMTSGTWTGEQY
TRBV7-8,TRBJ1-2,ASSPAGTGGVSGYT
TRBV4-1,TRBJ2-1,ASSQTLGQISGRVANEQF
TRBV9,TRBJ2-5,ASSPLAGLQETQY
TRBV5-1,TRBJ1-2,ASSQTDYGYT
TRBV9,TRBJ2-7,ASSISPGQGYEQY
TRBV6-5,TRBJ2-7,ASRSRLYDEQY
TRBV19,TRBJ1-5,ASSSQGQPQH
TRBV6-7,TRBJ2-3,ASTLMGQGTDTQY
TRBV10-1,TRBJ2-7,ASSATDRDHYEQY
TRBV5-4,TRBJ1-2,ASSLGQGSYGYT
TRBV10-1,TRBJ2-7,ASSETSTGYEQY
TRBV15,TRBJ2-2,ATSRGGALNTGELF
TRBV6-5,TRBJ2-3,ASSYLTADTQY
TRBV7-3,TRBJ2-3,ASSSGAHFTDTQY
TRBV4-2,TRBJ2-3,ASSQEEGQGTDTQY
TRBV7-2,TRBJ1-1,ASSLSGIGTGRLTEAF
TRBV7-8,TRBJ2-5,ASSPGTGQETQY
TRBV5-5,TRBJ2-4,ASSLESAKNIQY
TRBV2,TRBJ2-1,ASSEQGVPYNEQF
TRBV6-5,TRBJ2-7,ASTGQSYEQY
TRBV5-6,TRBJ1-2,ASSQQGPYGYT
TRBV28,TRBJ1-4,ASSAGVEKLF
TRBV7-9,TRBJ2-1,ASSLPGTIGEQF
TRBV19,TRBJ2-7,ASSPGAANYEQY
TRBV10-3,TRBJ2-7,AIGGAYEQY
TRBV2,TRBJ2-5,ASGGLAGVETQY
TRBV28,TRBJ1-2,ASSLSGSYGYT
TRBV28,TRBJ2-7,ASSPGLAGVGEQY
TRBV14,TRBJ2-3,ASSPVMASTDTQY
TRBV5-1,TRBJ1-1,ASSFQDGTEAF
TRBV10-3,TRBJ1-1,AISDGFTGADTEAF
TRBV28,TRBJ1-4,ASSGNRAGDAEKLF
TRBV10-3,TRBJ1-5,ATGQYSNQPQH
TRBV19,TRBJ1-3,ASSNDPARDSGNTIY
TRBV9,TRBJ1-3,ASSVAPGHTGNTIY
TRBV6-6,TRBJ1-2,AGLDSLNYGYT
TRBV7-2,TRBJ2-1,ASSLDSFPYNEQF
TRBV5-4,TRBJ2-1,ASSLIGSSYNEQF
TRBV5-1,TRBJ2-3,ASSGGTFSTDTQY
TRBV2,TRBJ2-7,ASSDRWQQY
TRBV29-1,TRBJ1-2,SVERGIANYGYT
TRBV6-1,TRBJ1-2,ASSEGGINYGYT
TRBV2,TRBJ2-3,ASSEREAGTDTQY
TRBV10-3,TRBJ2-1,AISPRQGKRNEQF
TRBV11-3,TRBJ2-7,ASSFRTGEVYEQY
TRBV28,TRBJ1-1,ASSTQGGYAEAF
TRBV2,TRBJ2-3,ASSQTSGRVDTQY